These 27 T cell receptor beta chains were sequenced from one sample in a study of neurological immune-mediated disorders. From the 5' RACE reads, TCRdb called clonotypes with MiXCR, one entry per CDR3 protein. Of roughly 38,000 distinct CDR3 sequences listed, around 10% were seen once; the top ten hold around 3.9%. Described time point: technical triplicate 1. Sequencing was done on a sample of PBMCs. The receptors come from a man in his 60s with HTLV-1-associated myelopathy (HAM/TSP).

This clonotype was seen ten or more times. The V gene is TRBV5-1, the J gene TRBJ2-2; D is undetermined. The CDR3 contains 17 residues. Trimming stripped 0 bases from V and 1 base from J, with 13 bases between. Germline assignment: CDR1 SGHRS and CDR2 YFSETQ. The CDR3 DNA sequence: TGCGCCAGCAGCTTGGTCCCCCCGGGCGTGAACACCGGGGAGCTGTTTTTT. Translating it yields CASSLVPPGVNTGELFF.

This clonotype was detected many times. J is TRBJ2-5 and V is TRBV5-1; D may correspond to TRBD1 or TRBD2 (5 bases each). The V end lost 4 bases, the J end lost 5 bases, and 15 bases lay between the germline ends. Germline V lookup: CDR1 SGHRS, CDR2 YFSETQ. This CDR3 is built from 14 residues. The CDR3 DNA follows: TGCGCCAGCAGCCGGGGCAGGTTGGGGGAGACCCAGTACTTC. Amino acid sequence: CASSRGRLGETQYF.

At least ten counts were recorded for this clonotype. The chain is built from TRBV5-1 and TRBJ2-5; D is unclear. Germline V gene data show CDR1 as SGHRS and CDR2 as YFSETQ. Trimming stripped 0 bases from V and 1 base from J, with 7 bases between. The CDR3 length is 14 residues. DNA for the CDR3: TGCGCCAGCAGCTTGGTTTGGGGCCAAGAGACCCAGTACTTC. Translated: CASSLVWGQETQYF.

At least ten counts were recorded for this clonotype. The chain carries TRBV4-2 and TRBJ1-1; D perhaps matches TRBD1 (5 bases). The CDR3 spans 15 residues. V lost 4 bases and J lost 5, with 17 bases in between. In germline, CDR1 is LGHNA, CDR2 YNFKEQ. The CDR3 loop is CASSPSMGGRTEAFF. The CDR3 nucleotides are TGTGCCAGCAGCCCCTCAATGGGGGGAAGGACTGAAGCTTTCTTT.

This clonotype was picked up many times. V and J are TRBV27 and TRBJ1-5; possibly TRBD1 for D (6 bases). Germline CDR1 MNHEY, CDR2 SMNVEV (reference sequence). The length of the CDR3 is 14 residues. V lost 5 bases to trimming and J lost 6 bases, with 14 bases between them. CDR3 DNA: TGTGCCAGCAGTCCAGGGGTTAGTGGTCAGCCCCAGCATTTT. As protein: CASSPGVSGQPQHF.

This clonotype was seen repeatedly, ten times or more. The chain combines TRBV10-3 with TRBJ1-1; D might be TRBD1 (6 bases). Germline-derived CDR1 and CDR2 are ENHRY and SYGVKD. CDR3 length equals 14 residues. Trimming pared 6 bases from V and 6 bases from J, leaving 17 bases between. As DNA, the CDR3 is TGTGCCATCAGCGATACTAGGGGGTCGGCTGAAGCTTTCTTT. Translated: CAISDTRGSAEAFF.

This clonotype has at least ten counts. This chain connects TRBV29-1 to TRBJ2-3; D unresolved. Germline V gives CDR1 SQVTM, CDR2 ANQGSEA. V was pared by 8 bases and J by 3 bases, with 6 bases between. This CDR3 is built from 10 residues. CDR3 sequence reads: CSSRTDTQYF. CDR3 nucleotide sequence: TGCAGCTCCAGGACAGATACGCAGTATTTT.

This clonotype was recorded at least ten times. CDR3 in amino acids: CASSHDPANTGELFF. The DNA for the CDR3 is TGTGCCAGCAGCCACGACCCCGCGAACACCGGGGAGCTGTTTTTT. The chain joins TRBV5-6 to TRBJ2-2; D call uncertain. Trimming removed 4 bases at V and 0 bases at J, with 10 bases between. Germline CDR1 is SGHDT and CDR2 is YYEEEE. The CDR3 is 15 amino acids.

Comments on this clonotype: One base away lies a much larger clone, so this may be a sequencing read error. The chain couples TRBV20-1 to TRBJ2-5, with D maybe TRBD1 (6 bases). This CDR3 comprises 13 residues. Germline-derived CDR1 and CDR2 are DFQATT and SNEGSKA (reference sequence). CDR3 in amino acids: CSARDSTTETHYF. In DNA, the CDR3 is TGCAGTGCTAGGGACAGCACTACTGAGACCCATTACTTC.

This clonotype was seen repeatedly, ten times or more. The chain is built from TRBV28 and TRBJ2-5; possibly TRBD1 or TRBD2 for D (5 bases each). The ends were cut back, 2 bases at V and 5 bases at J, with 12 bases in the middle. CDR1 and CDR2 (germline): MDHEN, SYDVKM. The CDR3 consists of 14 residues. The CDR3 DNA follows: TGTGCCAGCAGTTTACTCGAGGGGCCGGAGACCCAGTACTTC. Translation gives CASSLLEGPETQYF.

The chain combines TRBV20-1 with TRBJ2-7; 7 nucleotides align to TRBD1. Germline CDR1 and CDR2: DFQATT and SNEGSKA (reference sequence). The trim removed 3 bases at V and 2 bases at J, leaving 4 bases unmatched. This CDR3 comprises 13 residues. CDR3 DNA sequence: TGCAGTGCTAGGGACAGGACGACCTACGAGCAGTACTTC. Its protein product is CSARDRTTYEQYF.

At least ten counts were recorded for this clonotype. This chain joins TRBV7-8 and TRBJ1-2; a weak D match, TRBD1 (6 bases). V lost 3 bases to trimming and J lost 2 bases, with 10 bases between them. Germline V gene lookup returns CDR1 SGHVS and CDR2 FQNEAQ. This CDR3 comprises 14 residues. CDR3 coding DNA: TGTGCCAGCAGCTTGGCCACAGGGAACTATGGCTACACCTTC. Amino acids: CASSLATGNYGYTF.

This clonotype was seen many times. The V and J genes are TRBV5-1 and TRBJ2-3; D is unclear. Between the trimmed V and J ends, which lost 2 bases and 1 base, there was a span of 11 bases. Germline lookup yields CDR1 SGHRS and CDR2 YFSETQ. The CDR3 has 15 amino acids. The CDR3 nucleotides read TGCGCCAGCAGCTTTCAAGGTCTTCGCACAGATACGCAGTATTTT. This codes for CASSFQGLRTDTQYF.

Concerning this clonotype: A junction end diverges from the germline sequence, so it may reflect a read error. This rearrangement joins TRBV6-5 to TRBJ1-3, with D maybe TRBD1 (5 bases). The germline V gene encodes CDR1 MNHEY and CDR2 SVGAGI. The CDR3 has 15 amino acids. DNA for the CDR3: TGTTCCAGCAGTTACCTACAGGTGTCTGGAAACACCATATATTTT. Translating it yields CSSSYLQVSGNTIYF.

The sample holds many counts of this clonotype. The rearrangement uses TRBV28 and TRBJ1-5; 12 nucleotides align to TRBD1. V lost 6 bases, J lost 7 bases, and 13 bases stayed unmatched. The CDR3 covers 17 residues. Germline CDR1 is MDHEN and CDR2 is SYDVKM. The CDR3 DNA reads as TGTGCCAGCAGCCATACCGGGACAGGGGGCGCCGGGCAGCCCCAGCATTTT. This translates into CASSHTGTGGAGQPQHF.

Remarks on this clonotype: A much larger clone differs by one base, so this may be a read error. This sequence joins TRBV6-1 and TRBJ2-6, with D maybe TRBD1 (5 bases). Germline CDR1 is MNHNS and CDR2 is SASEGT. The CDR3 consists of 13 residues. For the CDR3, the DNA is TGTGCCAGCAGGGTAGGTGGGGCCAACGTCCCGACTTTC. It specifies CASRVGGANVPTF.

Many counts were recorded for this clonotype. The DNA for the CDR3 is TGCAGTGCTATCTCCAGAGATACGCAGTATTTT. Translation gives CSAISRDTQYF. This chain links TRBV20-1 with TRBJ2-3; D is unresolved. The germline V and J ends were trimmed by 4 bases and 5 bases, with 7 bases remaining between them. The CDR3 is 11 residues long. Germline lookup yields CDR1 DFQATT and CDR2 SNEGSKA (reference sequence).

This clonotype was seen ten or more times. The chain recombines TRBV20-1 with TRBJ2-5; no definite D call. The CDR3 consists of 15 residues. V lost 0 bases, J lost 1 base, and 12 bases lay in between. Per germline, CDR1 DFQATT and CDR2 SNEGSKA (reference sequence). The CDR3 coding sequence is TGCAGTGCTAGAGATTTAAGGCAGGCCCAAGAGACCCAGTACTTC. It yields the protein CSARDLRQAQETQYF.

In its sample, this clonotype was seen many times. The chain carries TRBV9 and TRBJ2-7; tentatively, D is TRBD2 (7 bases). Trimming took off 4 bases at V and 7 bases at J, with 21 bases between the two ends. Germline CDR1 reads SGDLS; CDR2 reads YYNGEE. CDR3 size: 15 residues. The CDR3 region has the DNA TGTGCCAGCAGCCCCGGACTAGGGGGTTTAGGGGAGCAGTACTTC. Protein sequence: CASSPGLGGLGEQYF.

In its sample, this clonotype was seen many times. This chain links TRBV6-6 with TRBJ1-5; D possibly corresponds to TRBD1 (6 bases). V was trimmed by 4 bases and J by 0 bases, leaving 19 bases between them. Looked up from germline, CDR1 is MNHNY and CDR2 is SVGAGI (reference sequence). This CDR3 is 18 amino acids long. CDR3 in DNA: TGTGCCAGCAGTTTGGGTAGGGGGGGGGATTATAGCAATCAGCCCCAGCATTTT. Its protein product is CASSLGRGGDYSNQPQHF.

The table lists this clonotype with many counts. CDR3 residues: CSADRGGAQETQYF. CDR3 nucleotide sequence: TGCAGTGCTGATCGCGGGGGGGCCCAAGAGACCCAGTACTTC. V is TRBV20-1 and J is TRBJ2-5; TRBD2 aligns across 9 bases. The J segment lost 1 base and the V segment lost 5 bases, leaving 5 bases of the junction unmatched. This CDR3 contains 14 residues. From germline, CDR1 is DFQATT and CDR2 SNEGSKA (reference sequence).

This clonotype was counted many times. This chain uses TRBV20-1 with TRBJ1-6; D is perhaps TRBD1 (6 bases). This CDR3 is 14 amino acids long. Germline CDR1 DFQATT, CDR2 SNEGSKA (reference sequence). Trimming cost V 5 bases and J 5 bases, with 13 bases left between them. CDR3 sequence: CSAEQGSHNSPLHF. DNA of the CDR3: TGCAGTGCTGAACAGGGAAGCCATAATTCACCCCTCCACTTT.

This clonotype came up many times. This chain connects TRBV7-8 to TRBJ1-5; TRBD1 aligns across 7 bases. The CDR3 totals 16 residues. V dropped 5 bases and J dropped 3; count of bases not matched to a gene: 10. The germline CDR1 and CDR2 sequences are SGHVS and FQNEAQ. The CDR3 here is CASSPRDSSSNQPQHF. CDR3 nucleotides: TGTGCCAGCAGCCCTCGGGACAGTTCTTCCAATCAGCCCCAGCATTTT.

This clonotype has at least ten counts. This chain joins TRBV20-1 and TRBJ1-2; D is ambiguous. This CDR3 contains 13 residues. The germline V gene has CDR1 DFQATT and CDR2 SNEGSKA (reference sequence). The V end lost 0 bases, the J end lost 2 bases, and 7 bases lay between the germline ends. The CDR3 sequence: CSARDLRNYGYTF. DNA of the CDR3: TGCAGTGCTAGAGATCTCCGGAACTATGGCTACACCTTC.

This clonotype was detected many times. The rearrangement joins TRBV20-1 to TRBJ2-3, with TRBD2 identical over 9 bases. CDR3 length: 14 amino acids. V lost 3 bases and J lost 4; bases outside the gene matches: 5. Germline CDR1 is DFQATT and CDR2 is SNEGSKA (reference sequence). The CDR3 sequence is CSASSSGSPDTQYF. CDR3 coding DNA: TGCAGTGCTAGCAGTAGCGGGAGCCCAGATACGCAGTATTTT.

This rearrangement joins TRBV20-1 to TRBJ1-5; D unresolved. The CDR3 spans 15 residues. The V gene lost 6 bases and the J gene lost 0 bases, with 15 bases spanning the gap. The germline V gene encodes CDR1 DFQATT and CDR2 SNEGSKA (reference sequence). The CDR3 here is CSAIPQSDSNQPQHF. The CDR3 bases are TGCAGTGCCATTCCCCAGTCGGATAGCAATCAGCCCCAGCATTTT.

The sample holds many counts of this clonotype. The chain links TRBV11-2 to TRBJ2-7; D uncertain. The CDR3 extends over 15 amino acids. Trimming left V 5 bases short and J 4 bases short, with 18 bases between. CDR1 is SGHAT, CDR2 FQNNGV, per germline. Here the CDR3 reads CASSRSLPSGYEQYF. DNA for the CDR3: TGTGCCAGCAGCCGAAGCCTCCCCTCGGGTTACGAGCAGTACTTC.